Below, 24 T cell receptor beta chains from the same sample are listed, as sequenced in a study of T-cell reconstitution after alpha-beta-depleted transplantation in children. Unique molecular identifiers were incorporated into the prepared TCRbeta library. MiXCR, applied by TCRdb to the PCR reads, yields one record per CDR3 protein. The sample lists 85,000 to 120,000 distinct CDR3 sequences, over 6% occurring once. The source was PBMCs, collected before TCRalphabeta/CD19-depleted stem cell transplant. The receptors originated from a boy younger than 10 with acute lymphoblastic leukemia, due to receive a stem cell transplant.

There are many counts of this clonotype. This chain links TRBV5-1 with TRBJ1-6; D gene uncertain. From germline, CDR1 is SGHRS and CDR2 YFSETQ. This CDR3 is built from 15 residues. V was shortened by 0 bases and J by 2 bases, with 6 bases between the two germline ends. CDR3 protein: CASSLDGPYNSPLHF. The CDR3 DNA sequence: TGCGCCAGCAGCTTGGACGGGCCCTATAATTCACCCCTCCACTTT.

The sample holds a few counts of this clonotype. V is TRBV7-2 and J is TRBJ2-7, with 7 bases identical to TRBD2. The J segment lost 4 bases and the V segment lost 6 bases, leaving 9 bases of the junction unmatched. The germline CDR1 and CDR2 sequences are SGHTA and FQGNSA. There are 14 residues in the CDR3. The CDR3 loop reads CASSSGTISYEQYF. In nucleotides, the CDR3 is TGTGCCAGCAGTTCCGGGACTATTTCGTACGAGCAGTACTTC.

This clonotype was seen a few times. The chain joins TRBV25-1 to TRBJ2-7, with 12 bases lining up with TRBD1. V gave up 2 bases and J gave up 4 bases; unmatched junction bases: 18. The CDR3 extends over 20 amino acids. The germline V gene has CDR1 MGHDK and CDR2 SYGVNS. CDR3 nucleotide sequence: TGTGCCAGCAGTGAACCGACCCCCGGGACAGGGGGCGCTCAGGATTACGAGCAGTACTTC. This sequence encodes CASSEPTPGTGGAQDYEQYF.

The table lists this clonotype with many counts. CDR3 sequence reads: CASSSSGDEQYF. The CDR3 DNA reads TGTGCCAGCAGCTCCTCAGGGGACGAGCAGTACTTC. V gene TRBV7-8 combines with J gene TRBJ2-7; D is possibly TRBD1 (6 bases). Trimming cost V 4 bases and J 5 bases, with 9 bases left between them. Germline lookup yields CDR1 SGHVS and CDR2 FQNEAQ. This CDR3 is 12 amino acids long. Looking up the rest from reference TRBV7-8 and TRBJ2-7 gives the full variable domain: GAGVSQSPRYKVAKRGQDVALRCDPISGHVSLFWYQQALGQGPEFLTYFQNEAQLDKSGLPSDRFFAERPEGSVSTLKIQRTQQEDSAVYLCASSSSGDEQYFGPGTRLTVT.

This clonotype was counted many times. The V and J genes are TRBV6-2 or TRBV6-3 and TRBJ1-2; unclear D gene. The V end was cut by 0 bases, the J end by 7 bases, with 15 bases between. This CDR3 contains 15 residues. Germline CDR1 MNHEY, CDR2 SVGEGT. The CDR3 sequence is CASSYSGRRSGGYTF. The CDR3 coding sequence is TGTGCCAGCAGTTACTCGGGCAGGCGCTCCGGTGGCTACACCTTC.

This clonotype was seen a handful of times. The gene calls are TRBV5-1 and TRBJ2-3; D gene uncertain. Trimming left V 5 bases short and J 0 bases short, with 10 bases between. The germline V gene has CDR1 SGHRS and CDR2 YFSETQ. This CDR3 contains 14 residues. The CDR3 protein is CASSQTTSTDTQYF. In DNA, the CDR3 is TGCGCCAGCAGTCAAACGACCAGCACAGATACGCAGTATTTT.

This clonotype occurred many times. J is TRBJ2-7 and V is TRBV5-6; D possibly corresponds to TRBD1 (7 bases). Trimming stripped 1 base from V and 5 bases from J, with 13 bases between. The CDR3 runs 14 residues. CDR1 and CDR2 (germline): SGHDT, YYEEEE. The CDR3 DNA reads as TGTGCCAGCAGCTTGACAGTCAGGGGGGACGAGCAGTACTTC. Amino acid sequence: CASSLTVRGDEQYF.

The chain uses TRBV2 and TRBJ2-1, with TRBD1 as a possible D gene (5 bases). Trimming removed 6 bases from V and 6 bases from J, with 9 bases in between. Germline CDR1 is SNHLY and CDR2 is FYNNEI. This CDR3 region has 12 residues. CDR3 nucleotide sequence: TGTGCCAGCAGCAGGGTAAGCAATGAGCAGTTCTTC. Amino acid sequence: CASSRVSNEQFF.

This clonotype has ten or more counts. The CDR3: CASSKGAGGAGHSPLHF. CDR3 DNA sequence: TGTGCCAGCAGCAAAGGAGCGGGGGGGGCAGGTCATTCACCCCTCCACTTT. The chain uses TRBV21-1 and TRBJ1-6. TRBV21-1 constitutes a pseudogene. The CDR3 extends over 17 amino acids.

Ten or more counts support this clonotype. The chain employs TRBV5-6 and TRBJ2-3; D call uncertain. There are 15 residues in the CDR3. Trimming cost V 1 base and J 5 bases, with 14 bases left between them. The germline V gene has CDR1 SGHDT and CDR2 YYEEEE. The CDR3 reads CASSLRSPWGDTQYF. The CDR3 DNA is TGTGCCAGCAGCTTGAGGAGCCCCTGGGGAGATACGCAGTATTTT. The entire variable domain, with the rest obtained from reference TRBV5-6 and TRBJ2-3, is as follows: DAGVTQSPTHLIKTRGQQVTLRCSPKSGHDTVSWYQQALGQGPQFIFQYYEEEERQRGNFPDRFSGHQFPNYSSELNVNALLLGDSALYLCASSLRSPWGDTQYFGPGTRLTVL.

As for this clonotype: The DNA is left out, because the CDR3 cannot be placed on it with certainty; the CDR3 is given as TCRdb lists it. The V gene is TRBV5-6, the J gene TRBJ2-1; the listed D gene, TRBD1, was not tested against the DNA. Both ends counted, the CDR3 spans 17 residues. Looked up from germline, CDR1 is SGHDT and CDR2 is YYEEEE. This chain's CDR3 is CASSLRVGTGASLSKFF.

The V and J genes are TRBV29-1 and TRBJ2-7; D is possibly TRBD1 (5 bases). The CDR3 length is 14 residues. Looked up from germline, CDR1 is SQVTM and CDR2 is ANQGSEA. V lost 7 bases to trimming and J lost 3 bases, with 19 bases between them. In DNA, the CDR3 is TGCAGCGCTACGACCGGACACGGTTACTACGAGCAGTACTTC. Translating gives CSATTGHGYYEQYF.

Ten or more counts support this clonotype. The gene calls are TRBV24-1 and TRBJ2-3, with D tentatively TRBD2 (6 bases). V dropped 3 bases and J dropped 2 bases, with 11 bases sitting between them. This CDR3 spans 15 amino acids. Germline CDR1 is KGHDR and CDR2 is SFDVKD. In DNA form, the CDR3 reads TGTGCCACCAGTGATGAGCGGGCGAACACAGATACGCAGTATTTT. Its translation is CATSDERANTDTQYF.

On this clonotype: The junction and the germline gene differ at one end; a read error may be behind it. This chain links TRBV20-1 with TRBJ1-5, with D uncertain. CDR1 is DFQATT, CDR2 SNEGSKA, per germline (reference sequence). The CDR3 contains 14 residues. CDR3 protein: CSAREGSGNKPQHF. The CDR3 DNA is TGCAGTGCTAGAGAGGGAAGCGGCAATAAGCCCCAGCATTTT.

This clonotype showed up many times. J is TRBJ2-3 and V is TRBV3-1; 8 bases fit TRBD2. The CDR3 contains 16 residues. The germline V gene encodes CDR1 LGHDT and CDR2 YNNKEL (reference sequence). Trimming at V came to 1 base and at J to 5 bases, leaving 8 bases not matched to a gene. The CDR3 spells CASSQVMSAGVDTQYF. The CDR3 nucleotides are TGTGCCAGCAGCCAAGTGATGTCAGCGGGGGTAGATACGCAGTATTTT.

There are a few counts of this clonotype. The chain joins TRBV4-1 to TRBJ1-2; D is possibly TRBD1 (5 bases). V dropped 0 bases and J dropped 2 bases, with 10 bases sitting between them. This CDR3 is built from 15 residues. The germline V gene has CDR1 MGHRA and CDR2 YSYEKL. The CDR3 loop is CASSQDQGENYGYTF. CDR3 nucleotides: TGCGCCAGCAGCCAAGACCAGGGAGAGAACTATGGCTACACCTTC.

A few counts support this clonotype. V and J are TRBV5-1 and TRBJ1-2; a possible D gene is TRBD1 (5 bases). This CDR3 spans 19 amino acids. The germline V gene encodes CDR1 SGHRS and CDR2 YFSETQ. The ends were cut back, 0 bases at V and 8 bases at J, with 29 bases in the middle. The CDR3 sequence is CASSLEGIPRGPYSMGYTF. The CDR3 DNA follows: TGCGCCAGCAGCTTGGAAGGGATCCCTAGGGGACCCTATAGTATGGGCTACACCTTC.

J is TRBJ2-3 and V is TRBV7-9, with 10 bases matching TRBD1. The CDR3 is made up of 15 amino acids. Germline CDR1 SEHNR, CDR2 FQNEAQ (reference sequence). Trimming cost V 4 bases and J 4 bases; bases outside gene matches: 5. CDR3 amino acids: CASSYGTGASDTQYF. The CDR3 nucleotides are TGTGCCAGCAGCTACGGGACAGGGGCGTCAGATACGCAGTATTTT.

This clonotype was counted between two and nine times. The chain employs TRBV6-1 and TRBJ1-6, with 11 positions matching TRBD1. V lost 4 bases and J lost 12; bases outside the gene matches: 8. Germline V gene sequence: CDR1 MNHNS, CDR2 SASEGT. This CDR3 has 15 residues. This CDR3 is CASSGTGGVLLPLHF. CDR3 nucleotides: TGTGCCAGCAGTGGGACAGGGGGCGTACTATTACCCCTCCACTTT.

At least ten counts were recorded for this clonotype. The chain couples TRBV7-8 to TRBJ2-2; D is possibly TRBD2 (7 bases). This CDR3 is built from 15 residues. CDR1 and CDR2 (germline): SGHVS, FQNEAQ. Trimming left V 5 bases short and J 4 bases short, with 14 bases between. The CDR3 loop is CASSVGGGFTGELFF. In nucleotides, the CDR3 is TGTGCCAGCAGCGTAGGCGGGGGCTTCACCGGGGAGCTGTTTTTT.

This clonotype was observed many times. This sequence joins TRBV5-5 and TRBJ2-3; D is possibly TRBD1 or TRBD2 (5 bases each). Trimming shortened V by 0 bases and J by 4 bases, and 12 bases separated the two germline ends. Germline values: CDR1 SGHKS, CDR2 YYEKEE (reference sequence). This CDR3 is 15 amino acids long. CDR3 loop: CASSLGGVGADTQYF. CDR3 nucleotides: TGTGCCAGCAGCTTGGGAGGGGTCGGGGCAGATACGCAGTATTTT. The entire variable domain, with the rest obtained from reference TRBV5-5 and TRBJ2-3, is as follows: DAGVTQSPTHLIKTRGQQVTLRCSPISGHKSVSWYQQVLGQGPQFIFQYYEKEERGRGNFPDRFSARQFPNYSSELNVNALLLGDSALYLCASSLGGVGADTQYFGPGTRLTVL.

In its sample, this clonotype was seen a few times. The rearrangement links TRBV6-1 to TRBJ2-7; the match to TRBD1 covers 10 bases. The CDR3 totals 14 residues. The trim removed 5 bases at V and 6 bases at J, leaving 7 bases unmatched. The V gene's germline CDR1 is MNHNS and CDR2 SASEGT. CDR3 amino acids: CASSPPGQGTEQYF. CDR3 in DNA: TGTGCCAGCAGTCCCCCGGGACAGGGGACCGAGCAGTACTTC.

CDR3 sequence reads: CASSAGISYEQYF. CDR3 nucleotide sequence: TGTGCCAGCAGTGCAGGGATTTCCTACGAGCAGTACTTC. This chain links TRBV2 with TRBJ2-7; tentative D call: TRBD1 (5 bases). With 4 bases removed from V and 1 base from J, the gap between germline ends came to 8 bases. The CDR3 sequence is 13 residues long. Germline V gene lookup returns CDR1 SNHLY and CDR2 FYNNEI.

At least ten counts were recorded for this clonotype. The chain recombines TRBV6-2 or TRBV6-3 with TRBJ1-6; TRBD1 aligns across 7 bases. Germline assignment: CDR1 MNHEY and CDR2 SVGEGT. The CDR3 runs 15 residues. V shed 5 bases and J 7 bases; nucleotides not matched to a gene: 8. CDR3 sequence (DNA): TGTGCCAGCAGTATGAACAGGGGTCTGAATTCACCCCTCCACTTT. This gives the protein CASSMNRGLNSPLHF.